This is a list of T cell receptor beta chains from one sample in a study of blood T cell repertoires in COVID-19. Profiled with immunoSEQ multiplex PCR; TCRdb holds only in-frame clones, not every one. The sample contains 23,000 or so clones, 80% of which appear only once. The sample comprised peripheral blood. The source of these receptors is a woman aged 80 or older with acute or convalescent COVID-19. Both conserved end residues are part of each CDR3. A D gene is named only where the DNA matches it firmly. A row's size may be missing; if present it is once, few, many or a size class.

d_call j_call cdr3_length v_call clone_size cdr3_nt cdr3_aa
- TRBJ1-3 16 TRBV7-9 - TGTGCCAGCAGCTACCGGGCCCAGGGCTCCGGAAACACCATATATTTT CASSYRAQGSGNTIYF
TRBD1 TRBJ2-2 15 TRBV7-2 - TGTGCCAGCAGCTTGGGACAGCCGAACACCGGGGAGCTGTTTTTT CASSLGQPNTGELFF
- TRBJ1-4 14 TRBV30 - TGTGCCTGGAGTGGATGGCAGTATTCTGAAAAACTGTTTTTT CAWSGWQYSEKLFF
- TRBJ2-2 15 TRBV5-4 - TGTGCCAGCAGCCCCGACAGGTTCGGTCCCGGGGAGCTGTTTTTT CASSPDRFGPGELFF
TRBD2 TRBJ2-3 18 TRBV27 - TGTGCCAGCAGTTTACGGCCGGGACTAGCGGTTAGCACAGATACGCAGTATTTT CASSLRPGLAVSTDTQYF
TRBD1 TRBJ2-7 15 TRBV19 - TGTGCCAGTAGTATACCGGGACAGGGGCGAAACGAGCAGTACTTC CASSIPGQGRNEQYF
TRBD1 TRBJ1-1 15 TRBV29-1 - TGCAGCGTTGGTAGAGGGGGCTCTGGTAGGACTGAAGCTTTCTTT CSVGRGGSGRTEAFF
- TRBJ1-2 13 TRBV10-3 - TGTGCCATCAGTGAAGTGAACAGCTATGGCTACACCTTC CAISEVNSYGYTF
TRBD2 TRBJ2-3 16 TRBV7-2 - TGTGCCAGCAGCTTATGGCGGGAGGGCCCGGGAGATACGCAGTATTTT CASSLWREGPGDTQYF
- TRBJ2-5 17 TRBV18 few TGTGCCAGCTCACCACCGAGTGGGGGAGGCTTCCAAGAGACCCAGTACTTC CASSPPSGGGFQETQYF
TRBD1 TRBJ1-1 15 TRBV5-1 - TGCGCCAGCAGCTCGTGGACAGGGGGGAACACTGAAGCTTTCTTT CASSSWTGGNTEAFF
- TRBJ1-3 14 TRBV5-5 - TGTGCCAGCAGCTCGGGGGGGCTTGGAAACACCATATATTTT CASSSGGLGNTIYF
- TRBJ1-2 16 TRBV30 - TGTGCCTGGAGTCCCTCAGGGTCTGACGATTACTATGGCTACACCTTC CAWSPSGSDDYYGYTF
TRBD1 TRBJ1-2 16 TRBV6-1 - TGTGCCAGCAGTGAAAGCGGGACAGGGTCTTACTATGGCTACACCTTC CASSESGTGSYYGYTF
- TRBJ2-7 15 TRBV30 - TGTGCCTGGAGTGTACGGGCAGGGGTTACCTACGAGCAGTACTTC CAWSVRAGVTYEQYF
TRBD2 TRBJ2-7 14 TRBV30 - TGTGCCTGGGAACAAGCGGGAAGCTCCTACGAGCAGTACTTC CAWEQAGSSYEQYF
TRBD2 TRBJ2-7 13 TRBV25-1 - TGTGCCGGCCTGACTAGCGGAACCTACGAGCAGTACTTC CAGLTSGTYEQYF
TRBD2 TRBJ2-2 16 TRBV6-1 few TGTGCCAGCAGTGCCTGGACTAGCGGGACCACCGGGGAGCTGTTTTTT CASSAWTSGTTGELFF
TRBD2 TRBJ2-7 16 TRBV6-2/TRBV6-3 - TGTGCCAGCAGTTCACCGGGACTAGCGGGGACTGACGAGCAGTACTTC CASSSPGLAGTDEQYF
- TRBJ1-1 12 TRBV30 - TGTGCCTGGAGGACAGTGGACACTGAAGCTTTCTTT CAWRTVDTEAFF
TRBD2 TRBJ2-2 16 TRBV28 - TGTGCCAGCAGTTTATCCCCAGCGGGGGGCACCGGGGAGCTGTTTTTT CASSLSPAGGTGELFF
TRBD1 TRBJ1-5 15 TRBV6-1 few TGTGCCAGCAGTGAAGCCGGGACAGGGCGGCAGCCCCAGCATTTT CASSEAGTGRQPQHF
- TRBJ1-1 11 TRBV19 - TGTGGGGCGGGGGCGAACACTGAAGCTTTCTTT CGAGANTEAFF
- TRBJ2-1 15 TRBV4-2 - TGTGCCAGCAGCCAAGTGGGGGGGCCCTGGAATGAGCAGTTCTTC CASSQVGGPWNEQFF
- TRBJ1-5 15 TRBV7-9 - TGTGCCAGTTCCCTTCGGGCAGACGGGGATCAGCCCCAGCATTTT CASSLRADGDQPQHF
TRBD1 TRBJ1-4 17 TRBV3-1/TRBV3-2 - TGTGCCAGCAGCCAAGCCTCCAGGGGGCCTGCTAATGAAAAACTGTTTTTT CASSQASRGPANEKLFF
- TRBJ1-1 15 TRBV6-5 - TGTGCCAGCACCCGAACCGGGACACAGAACACTGAAGCTTTCTTT CASTRTGTQNTEAFF
- TRBJ1-3 14 TRBV9 - TGTGCCAGCAGCGTAGGACTGGCTGGAAACACCATATATTTT CASSVGLAGNTIYF
- TRBJ2-7 15 TRBV7-3 - TGTGCCAGCAGCTTAACGGAGACAGGAGGAGGCGAGCAGTACTTC CASSLTETGGGEQYF
- TRBJ1-2 15 TRBV6-1 - TGTGCCAGCAGTGAAGGGAGGGCGGGGAACTATGGCTACACCTTC CASSEGRAGNYGYTF
- TRBJ1-5 13 TRBV5-1 - TGCGCCAGCAGCTCTCTCGGGGGTCAGCCCCAGCATTTT CASSSLGGQPQHF
TRBD1 TRBJ1-1 14 TRBV30 - TGTGCCTGGAGAACTGGGACAGGGGTGGCTGAAGCTTTCTTT CAWRTGTGVAEAFF
- TRBJ2-7 13 TRBV6-5 once TGTGCCAGCAGCCGTGAAGACACCTACGAGCAGTACTTC CASSREDTYEQYF
- TRBJ2-6 18 TRBV7-9 - TGTGCCAGCAGCTCTCTCGAGGGTGGATCTGGTGGGGCCAACGTCCTGACTTTC CASSSLEGGSGGANVLTF
TRBD2 TRBJ2-1 21 TRBV18 - TGTGCCAGCTCACCACTGGAAAGGCGACTAGCGGGGGCCGAGGGCCACAATGAGCAGTTCTTC CASSPLERRLAGAEGHNEQFF
TRBD1 TRBJ2-5 13 TRBV30 once TGTGCCTGGAGTGACAGGGGCCCAGAGACCCAGTACTTC CAWSDRGPETQYF
TRBD1 TRBJ2-7 15 TRBV5-1 - TGCGCCAGCAGCATCTCCGGGACAGGGACCCACGAGCAGTACTTC CASSISGTGTHEQYF
TRBD1 TRBJ1-2 15 TRBV9 - TGTGCCAGCAGCGTCACAGGGGGCATTGACTATGGCTACACCTTC CASSVTGGIDYGYTF
- TRBJ2-3 14 TRBV6-5 - TGTGCCAGTTCTACAGGGGGGGACACAGATACGCAGTATTTT CASSTGGDTDTQYF
- TRBJ1-4 17 TRBV7-2 - TGTGCCAGCAGCCCCTATTTGCAGGGGAGAGCTAATGAAAAACTGTTTTTT CASSPYLQGRANEKLFF
- TRBJ2-7 15 TRBV19 - TGTGCCAGTAGTATGGGGGACACCCGGAGCTCACGGCAGTACTTC CASSMGDTRSSRQYF
- TRBJ2-6 17 TRBV18 - TGTGCCAGCTCCCTCAGTTCCCTCACCTCTGGGGCCAACGTCCTGACTTTC CASSLSSLTSGANVLTF
TRBD2 TRBJ2-3 15 TRBV7-3 - TGTGCCAGCAGCTCTAGCGGGACTAGCACAGATACGCAGTATTTT CASSSSGTSTDTQYF
- TRBJ2-2 13 TRBV5-5 once TGTGCCAGCAGCCGAGAACTGTCCGGGGAGCTGTTTTTT CASSRELSGELFF
- TRBJ2-7 14 TRBV5-1 many TGCGCCAGCAGCCCTGGCTTCCCTCCCTTCGAGCAGTACTTC CASSPGFPPFEQYF